Listed below are T cell receptor beta chains from one sample, sequenced in a study of T cell repertoires in cytomegalovirus infection. MiXCR, run by TCRdb on the reads, gives a single entry per CDR3 protein. The sample records 100,000 to 150,000 distinct CDR3 sequences, 20% to 30% being singletons. For these receptors, no antigen is known. Material: PBMCs, sequenced either directly or after in vitro stimulation (not recorded which). All receptors come from a human donor in good health (CMV status not recorded). Some clones in this sample may be carry-over from other donors' samples. CDR3s include the opening cysteine and the closing phenylalanine or tryptophan. The D gene is left open where the match is weak. The size of a clone is reported for some rows only, either as once, few or many, or as a class for expanded clones.

d_call,clone_size,v_call,j_call,cdr3_nt,cdr3_aa
.,.,TRBV7-2,TRBJ1-4,TGTGCCAGCAGCTTAGCGCAGAGGAGTGAAAGACTGTTTTTT,CASSLAQRSERLFF
.,few,TRBV28,TRBJ1-2,TGTGCCAGCAGTTTGAATCTGGGGACTGGCTACACCTTC,CASSLNLGTGYTF
.,many,TRBV6-1,TRBJ2-6,TGTGCCAGCACCCTGCTGGGGGGGCACATAATCGCGACTGGGGCCAACGTCCTGACTTTC,CASTLLGGHIIATGANVLTF
.,once,TRBV5-4,TRBJ1-3,TGTGCCAGCAGCTTGGAGCCCTCCAACCTCTCTGGAAACACCATATATTTT,CASSLEPSNLSGNTIYF
.,few,TRBV6-2/TRBV6-3,TRBJ2-6,TGTGCCAGCAGTTCTCCTCATGGACACCAGTCGGGGGCCAACGTCCTGACTTTC,CASSSPHGHQSGANVLTF
.,.,TRBV6-1,TRBJ2-5,TGTGCCAGCAGCCTTGGACAGCTACTCCAAGAGACCCAGTACTTC,CASSLGQLLQETQYF
TRBD2,many,TRBV7-2,TRBJ2-1,TGTGCCAGCTCCGGGACTAGCTACAATGAGCAGTTCTTC,CASSGTSYNEQFF
.,.,TRBV12-3/TRBV12-4,TRBJ2-3,TGTGCCAGCAGTTTACTTGCGGCAGCCACAGATACGCAGTATTTT,CASSLLAAATDTQYF
.,few,TRBV18,TRBJ2-5,TGTGCCAGCTCGCCGCCCCGGGGGAGTGAGACCCAGTACTTC,CASSPPRGSETQYF
.,few,TRBV20-1,TRBJ2-3,TGCAGTGCAACCGGACTAACTACGCAGTATTTT,CSATGLTTQYF
.,.,TRBV27,TRBJ2-2,TGTGCCAGCAGTTCCGGGATTAACACCGGGGAGCTGTTTTTT,CASSSGINTGELFF
.,.,TRBV4-1,TRBJ2-1,TGCGCCAGCAGCCAAGAAGGTTACACAACCGGGACGGACAAAAATGAGCAGTTCTTC,CASSQEGYTTGTDKNEQFF
.,few,TRBV6-1,TRBJ2-7,TGTGCCAGCACCCCTCCGGGCGGCTCCTACGAGCAGTACTTC,CASTPPGGSYEQYF
.,medium-sized,TRBV19,TRBJ1-3,TGTGCCAGTAGTTCACGGGACTCTGGAAACACCATATATTTT,CASSSRDSGNTIYF
.,.,TRBV11-2,TRBJ2-2,TGTGCCAGCAGCTTACAGAGGAGGACCGGGGAGCTGTTTTTT,CASSLQRRTGELFF
.,.,TRBV19,TRBJ1-5,TGTGCCAGTAGTATGGTAGGGGTGGATCAGCCCCAGCATTTT,CASSMVGVDQPQHF
TRBD2,few,TRBV7-4,TRBJ2-1,TGTGCCAGCAGCTTAGGTCGTGGCGGGATGAGGTCGTCCGATGGTAGGACTAGCAATGAGCAGTTCTTC,CASSLGRGGMRSSDGRTSNEQFF
TRBD1,many,TRBV7-6,TRBJ2-5,TGTGCCAGCAGCTCGGGACAGTTGTCGACCCAGTACTTC,CASSSGQLSTQYF
TRBD1,.,TRBV19,TRBJ2-1,TGTGCCAGTAGCCCGCCCCGACAGGGGAGCTCCTACAATGAGCAGTTCTTC,CASSPPRQGSSYNEQFF
.,many,TRBV19,TRBJ2-5,TGTGCCAGTAGTATCGGCCAGGCTACGGAAGAGACCCAGTACTTC,CASSIGQATEETQYF
TRBD2,.,TRBV15,TRBJ2-5,TGTGCCACCTCCCCCAGCGGAGCGGGAGGCCAAGAGACCCAGTACTTC,CATSPSGAGGQETQYF